The clone carrying this T cell receptor beta chain was counted at least ten times. One entry per CDR3 protein results from TCRdb running MiXCR on the 5' RACE reads. The sample holds some 410,000 distinct CDR3 sequences; 20% to 25% are singletons and the top ten take less than 15%. This record belongs to a study of T-cell memory formation after mild COVID-19. This CDR3 has 15 residues. Germline loops: CDR1 SGHKS, CDR2 YYEKEE (reference sequence). V was pared by 1 base and J by 0 bases, with 11 bases between. This receptor was identified in an adult woman who had mild COVID-19 (a few samples of this study predate the infection). Cell type and time point are not known. Material: PBMCs or a T cell subset sorted from them (not recorded which). The chain is built from TRBV5-5 and TRBJ2-7; D perhaps matches TRBD2 (6 bases). CDR3 in amino acids: CASSLSRGSSYEQYF. DNA for the CDR3: TGTGCCAGCAGCTTGAGCCGGGGGAGCTCCTACGAGCAGTACTTC.